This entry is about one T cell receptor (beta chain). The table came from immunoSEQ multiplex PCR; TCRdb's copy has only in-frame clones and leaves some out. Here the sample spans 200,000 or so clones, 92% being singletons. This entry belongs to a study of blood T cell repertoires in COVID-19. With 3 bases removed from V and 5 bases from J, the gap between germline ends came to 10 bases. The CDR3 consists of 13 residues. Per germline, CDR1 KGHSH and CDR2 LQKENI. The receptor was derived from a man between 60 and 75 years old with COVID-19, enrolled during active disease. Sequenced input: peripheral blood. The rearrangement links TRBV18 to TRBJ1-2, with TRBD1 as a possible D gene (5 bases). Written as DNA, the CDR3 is TGTGCCAGCTCACCCCCAGGGAAATATGGCTACACCTTC. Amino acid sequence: CASSPPGKYGYTF.